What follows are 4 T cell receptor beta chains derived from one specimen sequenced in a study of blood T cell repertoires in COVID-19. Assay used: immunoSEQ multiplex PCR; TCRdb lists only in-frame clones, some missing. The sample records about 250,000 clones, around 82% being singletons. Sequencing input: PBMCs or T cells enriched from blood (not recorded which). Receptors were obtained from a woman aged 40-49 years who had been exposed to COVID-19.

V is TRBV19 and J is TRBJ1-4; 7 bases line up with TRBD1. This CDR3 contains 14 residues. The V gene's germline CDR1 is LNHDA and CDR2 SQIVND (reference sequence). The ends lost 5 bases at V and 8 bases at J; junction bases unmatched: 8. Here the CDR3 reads CASSRTGEGEKLFF. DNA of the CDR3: TGTGCCAGTAGTCGTACAGGGGAAGGAGAAAAACTGTTTTTT. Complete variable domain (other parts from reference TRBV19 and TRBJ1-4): DGGITQSPKYLFRKEGQNVTLSCEQNLNHDAMYWYRQDPGQGLRLIYYSQIVNDFQKGDIAEGYSVSREKKESFPLTVTSAQKNPTAFYLCASSRTGEGEKLFFGSGTQLSVL.

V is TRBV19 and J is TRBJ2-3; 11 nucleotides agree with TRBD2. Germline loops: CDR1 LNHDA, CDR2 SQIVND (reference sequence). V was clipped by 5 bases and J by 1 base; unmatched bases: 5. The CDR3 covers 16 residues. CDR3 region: CASSALAGGGTDTQYF. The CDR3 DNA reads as TGTGCCAGTAGTGCCCTAGCGGGGGGCGGCACAGATACGCAGTATTTT.

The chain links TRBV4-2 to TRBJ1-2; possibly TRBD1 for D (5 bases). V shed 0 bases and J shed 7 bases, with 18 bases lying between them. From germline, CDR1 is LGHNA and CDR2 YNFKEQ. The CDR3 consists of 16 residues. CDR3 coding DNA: TGTGCCAGCAGCCAAGATTCCATCCCTGGGAGGGGTGGCTACACCTTC. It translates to CASSQDSIPGRGGYTF.

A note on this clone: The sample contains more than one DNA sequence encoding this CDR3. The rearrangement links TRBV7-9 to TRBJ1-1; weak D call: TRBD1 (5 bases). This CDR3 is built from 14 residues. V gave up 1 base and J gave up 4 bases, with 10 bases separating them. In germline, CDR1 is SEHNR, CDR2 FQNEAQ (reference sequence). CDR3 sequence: CASSLGGGSTEAFF. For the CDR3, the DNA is TGTGCCAGCAGCTTAGGGGGCGGGAGCACTGAAGCTTTCTTT. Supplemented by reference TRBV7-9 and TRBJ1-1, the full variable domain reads DTGVSQNPRHKITKRGQNVTFRCDPISEHNRLYWYRQTLGQGPEFLTYFQNEAQLEKSRLLSDRFSAERPKGSFSTLEIQRTEQGDSAMYLCASSLGGGSTEAFFGQGTRLTVV.